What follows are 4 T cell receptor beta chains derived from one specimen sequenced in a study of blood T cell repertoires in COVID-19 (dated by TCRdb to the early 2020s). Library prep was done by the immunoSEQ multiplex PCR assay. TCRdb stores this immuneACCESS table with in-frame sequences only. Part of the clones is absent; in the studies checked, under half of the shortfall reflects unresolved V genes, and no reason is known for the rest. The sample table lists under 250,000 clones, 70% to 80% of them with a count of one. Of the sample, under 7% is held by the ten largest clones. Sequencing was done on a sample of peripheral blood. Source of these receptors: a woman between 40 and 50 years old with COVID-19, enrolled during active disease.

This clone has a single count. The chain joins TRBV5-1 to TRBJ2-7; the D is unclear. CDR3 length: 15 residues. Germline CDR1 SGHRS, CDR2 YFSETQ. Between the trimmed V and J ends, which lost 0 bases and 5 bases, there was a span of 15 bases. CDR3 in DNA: TGCGCCAGCAGCTTGGACTCCCCTTTCGTACACGAGCAGTACTTC. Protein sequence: CASSLDSPFVHEQYF.

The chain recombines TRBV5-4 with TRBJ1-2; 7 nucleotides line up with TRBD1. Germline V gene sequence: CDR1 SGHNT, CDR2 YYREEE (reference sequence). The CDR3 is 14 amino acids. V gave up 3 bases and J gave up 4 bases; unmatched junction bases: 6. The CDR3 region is CASSSQQGTYGYTF. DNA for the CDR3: TGTGCCAGCAGCTCTCAACAGGGGACCTATGGCTACACCTTC.

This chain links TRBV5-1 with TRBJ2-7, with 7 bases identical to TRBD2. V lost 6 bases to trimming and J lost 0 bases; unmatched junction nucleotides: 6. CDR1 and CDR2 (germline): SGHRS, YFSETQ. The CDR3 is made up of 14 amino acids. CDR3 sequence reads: CASTLADNSYEQYF. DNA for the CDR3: TGCGCCAGCACCCTAGCGGACAACTCCTACGAGCAGTACTTC. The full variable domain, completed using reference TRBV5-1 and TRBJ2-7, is KAGVTQTPRYLIKTRGQQVTLSCSPISGHRSVSWYQQTPGQGLQFLFEYFSETQRNKGNFPGRFSGRQFSNSRSEMNVSTLELGDSALYLCASTLADNSYEQYFGPGTRLTVT.

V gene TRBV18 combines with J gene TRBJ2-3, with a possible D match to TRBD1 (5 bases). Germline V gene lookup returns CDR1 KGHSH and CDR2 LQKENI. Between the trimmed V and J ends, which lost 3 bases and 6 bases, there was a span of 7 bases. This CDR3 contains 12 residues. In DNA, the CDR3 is TGTGCCAGCTCACCCTACAGGGATACGCAGTATTTT. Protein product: CASSPYRDTQYF.